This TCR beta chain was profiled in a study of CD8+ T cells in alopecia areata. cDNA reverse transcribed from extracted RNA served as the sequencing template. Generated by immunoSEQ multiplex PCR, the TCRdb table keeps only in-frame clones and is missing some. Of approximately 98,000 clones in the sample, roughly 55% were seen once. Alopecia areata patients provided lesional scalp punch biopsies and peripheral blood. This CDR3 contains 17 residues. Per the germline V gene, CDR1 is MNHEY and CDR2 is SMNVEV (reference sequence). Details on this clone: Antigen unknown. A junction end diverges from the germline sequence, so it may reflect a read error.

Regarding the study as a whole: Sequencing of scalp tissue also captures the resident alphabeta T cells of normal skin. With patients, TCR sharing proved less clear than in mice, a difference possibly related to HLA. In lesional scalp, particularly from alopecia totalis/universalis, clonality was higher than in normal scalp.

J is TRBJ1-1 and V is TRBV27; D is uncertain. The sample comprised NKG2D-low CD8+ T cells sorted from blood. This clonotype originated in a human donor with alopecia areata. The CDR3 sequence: CASSLSPQAGANTEAFF. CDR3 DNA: TGTGCCAGCAGTCTATCCCCCCAGGCAGGAGCGAACACTGAAGCTTTCTTT.